The next 20 T cell receptor beta chains were all read from a single sample in a study of blood T cell repertoires in COVID-19. Generated by immunoSEQ multiplex PCR, the TCRdb table keeps only in-frame clones and is missing some. The sample records hundreds of thousands of clones, roughly 87% being singletons. Sample: peripheral blood. These receptor sequences come from a man between 18 and 29 years old with active or convalescent COVID-19.

The chain is built from TRBV2 and TRBJ1-4; D unresolved. The CDR3 covers 12 residues. The germline CDR1 and CDR2 sequences are SNHLY and FYNNEI. With 7 bases removed from V and 7 bases from J, the gap between germline ends came to 10 bases. CDR3 region: CASNRLGEKLFF. The CDR3 coding sequence is TGTGCCAGCAATCGACTTGGTGAAAAACTGTTTTTT.

The gene calls are TRBV7-2 and TRBJ1-5, with D perhaps TRBD1 (5 bases). Trimming removed 1 base at V and 4 bases at J, with 11 bases between. This CDR3 region has 15 residues. Germline-derived CDR1 and CDR2 are SGHTA and FQGNSA. In DNA form, the CDR3 reads TGTGCCAGCAGCTTAGGGGGCTTTGGAAATCAGCCCCAGCATTTT. Translating gives CASSLGGFGNQPQHF.

The chain is built from TRBV27 and TRBJ2-2, with TRBD2 as a possible D gene (5 bases). The CDR3 is 13 amino acids. V was clipped by 5 bases and J by 6 bases, with 10 bases between them. Germline CDR1 is MNHEY and CDR2 is SMNVEV (reference sequence). This CDR3 reads CASSLTGAGELFF. The CDR3 region has the DNA TGTGCCAGCAGTCTCACCGGGGCCGGGGAGCTGTTTTTT.

The rearrangement links TRBV7-9 to TRBJ2-3, with 9 bases identical to TRBD2. The length of the CDR3 is 17 residues. The trim removed 6 bases at V and 6 bases at J, leaving 16 bases unmatched. Looked up from germline, CDR1 is SEHNR and CDR2 is FQNEAQ (reference sequence). The CDR3 DNA follows: TGTGCCAGCAGGCTCTACGGGGCGCGGGGGGGCCTTGATACGCAGTATTTT. This encodes CASRLYGARGGLDTQYF. The complete variable domain, with remaining parts taken from reference TRBV7-9 and TRBJ2-3, reads DTGVSQNPRHKITKRGQNVTFRCDPISEHNRLYWYRQTLGQGPEFLTYFQNEAQLEKSRLLSDRFSAERPKGSFSTLEIQRTEQGDSAMYLCASRLYGARGGLDTQYFGPGTRLTVL.

V and J are TRBV6-6 and TRBJ1-6; unclear D gene. CDR1 is MNHNY, CDR2 SVGAGI, per germline (reference sequence). V was shortened by 7 bases and J by 5 bases, with 18 bases between the two germline ends. The CDR3 length is 16 residues. CDR3: CASIHTIQKNNSPLHF. The CDR3 DNA follows: TGTGCCAGCATCCATACGATACAGAAAAATAATTCACCCCTCCACTTT.

V and J are TRBV9 and TRBJ1-5; weak D call: TRBD1 (5 bases). V dropped 2 bases and J dropped 8 bases, with 14 bases sitting between them. Looked up from germline, CDR1 is SGDLS and CDR2 is YYNGEE. CDR3 length: 14 residues. The CDR3 region is CASSVGQTPEPQHF. Here the CDR3 DNA reads TGTGCCAGCAGCGTCGGACAAACGCCTGAGCCCCAGCATTTT.

J is TRBJ2-7 and V is TRBV13; D is unclear. CDR3 length: 12 residues. Per the germline V gene, CDR1 is PRHDT and CDR2 is FYEKMQ (reference sequence). V lost 5 bases to trimming and J lost 3 bases, with 8 bases between them. In DNA, the CDR3 is TGTGCCAGCAGCCCTCTCGGCTACGAGCAGTACTTC. It yields the protein CASSPLGYEQYF. Filled out from reference TRBV13 and TRBJ2-7, the complete variable domain reads AAGVIQSPRHLIKEKRETATLKCYPIPRHDTVYWYQQGPGQDPQFLISFYEKMQSDKGSIPDRFSAQQFSDYHSELNMSSLELGDSALYFCASSPLGYEQYFGPGTRLTVT.

The chain links TRBV7-2 to TRBJ1-3, with D maybe TRBD1 (6 bases). The V gene lost 1 base and the J gene lost 4 bases, with 14 bases spanning the gap. This CDR3 region has 16 residues. Per the germline V gene, CDR1 is SGHTA and CDR2 is FQGNSA. CDR3 protein: CASSLGPGAPGNTIYF. The CDR3 DNA reads as TGTGCCAGCAGCTTAGGGCCAGGGGCACCAGGAAACACCATATATTTT.

The chain joins TRBV28 to TRBJ2-7, with a weak D call TRBD2 (6 bases). Germline V gene data show CDR1 as MDHEN and CDR2 as SYDVKM. The CDR3 has 15 amino acids. V lost 2 bases and J lost 6, with 17 bases in between. CDR3 DNA: TGTGCCAGCAGTTTAGGATCCGCCGGGACTCCCGAGCAGTACTTC. It encodes CASSLGSAGTPEQYF.

The chain is built from TRBV29-1 and TRBJ1-1; TRBD1 is a possible D gene (5 bases). V lost 3 bases to trimming and J lost 6 bases, with 8 bases between them. CDR1 SQVTM and CDR2 ANQGSEA come from the germline V gene. The CDR3 runs 11 residues. CDR3 amino acids: CSVDTGAEAFF. The DNA for the CDR3 is TGCAGCGTTGATACGGGGGCTGAAGCTTTCTTT. The whole variable domain, remainder taken from reference TRBV29-1 and TRBJ1-1, is SAVISQKPSRDICQRGTSLTIQCQVDSQVTMMFWYRQQPGQSLTLIATANQGSEATYESGFVIDKFPISRPNLTFSTLTVSNMSPEDSSIYLCSVDTGAEAFFGQGTRLTVV.

The sample holds one count of this clone. The chain employs TRBV27 and TRBJ2-7; 8 nucleotides line up with TRBD1. J was trimmed by 4 bases and V by 5 bases; bases with no gene match: 10. The CDR3 runs to 15 residues. CDR1 MNHEY and CDR2 SMNVEV come from the germline V gene (reference sequence). The CDR3 loop reads CASSLSRTGRYEQYF. The CDR3 DNA follows: TGTGCCAGCAGTCTCTCCCGGACAGGGCGGTACGAGCAGTACTTC.

The J gene is TRBJ2-5, the V gene TRBV18; D gene uncertain. Looked up from germline, CDR1 is KGHSH and CDR2 is LQKENI. The V and J ends lost 3 bases and 2 bases respectively, with 13 bases between them. The CDR3 has 15 residues. The CDR3 is CASSPVMLQQETQYF. The CDR3, as DNA: TGTGCCAGCTCACCCGTAATGTTACAACAAGAGACCCAGTACTTC.

The chain combines TRBV6-5 with TRBJ1-3; 10 positions agree with TRBD1. Germline V gene data show CDR1 as MNHEY and CDR2 as SVGAGI. The ends lost 2 bases at V and 8 bases at J; junction bases unmatched: 3. The CDR3 runs 14 residues. CDR3 DNA: TGTGCCAGCAGTTACACCGGACAGGGGGACACCATATATTTT. Translated, it gives CASSYTGQGDTIYF.

This chain connects TRBV6-2 or TRBV6-3 to TRBJ2-7; possibly TRBD2 for D (6 bases). V was trimmed by 4 bases and J by 0 bases, leaving 13 bases between them. The CDR3 contains 15 residues. Germline values: CDR1 MNHEY, CDR2 SVGEGT. CDR3 loop: CASSFGGESSYEQYF. For the CDR3, the DNA is TGTGCCAGCAGTTTTGGCGGGGAGAGCTCCTACGAGCAGTACTTC.

The V and J genes are TRBV7-9 and TRBJ1-1, with D hard to call. V was clipped by 8 bases and J by 3 bases, with 10 bases between them. The CDR3 extends over 12 amino acids. CDR1 SEHNR and CDR2 FQNEAQ come from the germline V gene (reference sequence). This CDR3 is CASENGDTEAFF. Written as DNA, the CDR3 is TGTGCCAGCGAGAACGGGGACACTGAAGCTTTCTTT.

V usage is TRBV6-1 and J usage is TRBJ1-1; D uncertain. Germline V gene data show CDR1 as MNHNS and CDR2 as SASEGT. The CDR3 has 15 residues. V gave up 3 bases and J gave up 7 bases, with 18 bases separating them. CDR3 region: CASSDPNYKTNEAFF. In nucleotides, the CDR3 is TGTGCCAGCAGTGACCCGAACTACAAAACTAATGAAGCTTTCTTT.

This sequence joins TRBV4-1 and TRBJ2-7; 14 nucleotides line up with TRBD2. Germline values: CDR1 MGHRA, CDR2 YSYEKL. With 4 bases clipped from V and 6 bases from J, the junction kept 11 bases outside the gene matches. This CDR3 is built from 17 residues. This CDR3 reads CASSLGLAGEYLPEQYF. CDR3 nucleotides: TGCGCCAGCAGCCTGGGACTAGCGGGAGAATACCTCCCCGAGCAGTACTTC.

This chain joins TRBV2 and TRBJ1-2; D is undetermined. The CDR3 is 13 residues long. CDR1 is SNHLY and CDR2 is FYNNEI in the germline V gene. V lost 6 bases to trimming and J lost 4 bases, with 12 bases between them. CDR3 sequence (DNA): TGTGCCAGCAGGGTAGCCTTAGTCTATGGCTACACCTTC. Translation gives CASRVALVYGYTF.

The genes are TRBV6-6 and TRBJ1-6, with 8 nucleotides matching TRBD1. Trimming at V came to 0 bases and at J to 10 bases, leaving 8 bases not matched to a gene. Germline V CDR1 and CDR2: MNHNY, SVGAGI (reference sequence). The CDR3 contains 16 residues. CDR3 in amino acids: CASSYSGTGGWSPLHF. The CDR3 DNA reads TGTGCCAGCAGTTACTCGGGTACAGGGGGTTGGTCACCCCTCCACTTT.

This clone was counted between two and nine times. V and J are TRBV6-2 or TRBV6-3 and TRBJ2-7; the D is unclear. Trimming removed 2 bases from V and 4 bases from J, with 6 bases in between. CDR1 is MNHEY, CDR2 SVGEGT, per germline. The CDR3 runs 12 residues. The CDR3 loop is CASSYLRYEQYF. The CDR3, as DNA: TGTGCCAGCAGTTACCTCCGGTACGAGCAGTACTTC.